These T cell receptor beta chains were read from a single sample in a study of T cells in Graves' hyperthyroidism and ophthalmopathy. TCRdb redid the calling of the multiplex PCR reads with MiXCR, one entry per CDR3 protein. The sample holds under 450,000 distinct CDR3 sequences, 17% seen once. Sample: blood. The origin of the receptors is a woman in her twenties or thirties with Graves' hyperthyroidism that later progressed to Graves' ophthalmopathy. Each CDR3 is given with its conserved first and last residue. The D gene is left open where the match is weak. Size is omitted from some rows. Given values are once, few, many or a class for expanded clones.

v_call	cdr3_length	d_call	j_call	clone_size	cdr3_aa	cdr3_nt
TRBV2	15	TRBD2	TRBJ2-2	many	CASRVAGGPTGELFF	TGTGCCAGCAGAGTAGCGGGAGGGCCCACCGGGGAGCTGTTTTTT
TRBV27	17	NA	TRBJ2-1	many	CASSPLDSFSSYNEQFF	TGTGCCAGCAGTCCCCTCGACAGTTTCAGCTCCTACAATGAGCAGTTCTTC
TRBV5-1	15	TRBD1	TRBJ2-1	many	CASSYLGQGPNEQFF	TGCGCCAGCAGCTATCTGGGACAGGGGCCGAATGAGCAGTTCTTC
TRBV2	14	TRBD1	TRBJ2-7	many	CASSAVGQGYEQYF	TGTGCCAGCAGTGCAGTAGGACAGGGTTACGAGCAGTACTTC
TRBV5-1	14	NA	TRBJ1-1	NA	CASSGPDVPLNAFF	TGCGCCAGCAGCGGGCCCGACGTGCCTTTGAATGCTTTCTTT
TRBV27	13	NA	TRBJ2-7	many	CASSFRSGDEQYF	TGTGCCAGCAGTTTCCGCTCAGGAGACGAGCAGTACTTC
TRBV5-1	15	NA	TRBJ2-5	NA	CASQLSQGTQETQYF	TGCGCCAGCCAGTTATCACAGGGAACTCAAGAGACCCAGTACTTC
TRBV18	16	NA	TRBJ2-1	NA	CASSPDSGVVNNEQFF	TGTGCCAGCTCACCGGATTCGGGGGTGGTAAACAATGAGCAGTTCTTC
TRBV29-1	13	TRBD2	TRBJ2-7	many	CSAPLAGVYEQYF	TGCAGCGCTCCACTAGCGGGAGTTTACGAGCAGTACTTC
TRBV19	14	NA	TRBJ1-2	few	CASSIPGAYYGYTF	TGTGCCAGTAGTATTCCGGGGGCGTACTATGGCTACACCTTC
TRBV24-1	12	NA	TRBJ1-1	many	CATRGMNTEAFF	TGTGCCACCAGAGGTATGAACACTGAAGCTTTCTTT
TRBV6-1	14	NA	TRBJ1-2	NA	CASSLGEGYYGYTF	TGTGCCAGCAGCCTCGGTGAGGGGTACTATGGCTACACCTTC